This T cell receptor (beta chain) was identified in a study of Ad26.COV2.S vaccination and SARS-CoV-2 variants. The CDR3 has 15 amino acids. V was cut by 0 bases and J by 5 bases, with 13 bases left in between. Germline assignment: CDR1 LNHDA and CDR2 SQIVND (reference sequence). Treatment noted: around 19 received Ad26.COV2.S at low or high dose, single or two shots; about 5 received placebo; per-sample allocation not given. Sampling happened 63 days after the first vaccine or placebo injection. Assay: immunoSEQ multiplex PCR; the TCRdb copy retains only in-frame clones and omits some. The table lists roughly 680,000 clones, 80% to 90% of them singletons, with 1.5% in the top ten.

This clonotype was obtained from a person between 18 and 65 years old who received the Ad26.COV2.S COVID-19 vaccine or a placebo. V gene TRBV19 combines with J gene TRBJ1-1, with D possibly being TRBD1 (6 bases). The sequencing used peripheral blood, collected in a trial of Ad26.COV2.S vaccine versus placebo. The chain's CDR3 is CASSIEARGRTEAFF. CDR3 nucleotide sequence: TGTGCCAGTAGTATAGAAGCCAGGGGACGGACTGAAGCTTTCTTT.